A single sample gave rise to the 17 T cell receptor beta chains below, sequenced in a study of blood T cell repertoires in COVID-19. Repertoires were generated with immunoSEQ multiplex PCR, while TCRdb's copy carries only in-frame clones and drops some. The table lists 400,000 to 550,000 clones, roughly 87% of them singletons. Sequencing was done on a sample of PBMCs or T cells enriched from blood (not recorded which). These receptor sequences come from a woman aged 18-29 years with acute COVID-19.

This clone has just a few counts. CDR3 sequence reads: CASSQATGYGYTF. CDR3 DNA: TGCGCCAGCAGCCAAGCGACAGGATATGGCTACACCTTC. The chain combines TRBV4-3 with TRBJ1-2, with a weak D call TRBD1 (6 bases). There are 13 residues in the CDR3. Looked up from germline, CDR1 is LGHNA and CDR2 is YSLEER. V was clipped by 1 base and J by 5 bases, with 8 bases between them.

This clone was recorded a few times. V gene TRBV11-2 combines with J gene TRBJ2-6, with a tentative D call TRBD2 (5 bases). V was cut by 1 base and J by 0 bases, with 7 bases left in between. From germline, CDR1 is SGHAT and CDR2 FQNNGV. The CDR3 is 16 residues long. The CDR3 protein is CASSLGRSSGANVLTF. The CDR3 bases are TGTGCCAGCAGCTTAGGGAGGAGCTCTGGGGCCAACGTCCTGACTTTC.

A few counts support this clone. The genes are TRBV6-2 or TRBV6-3 and TRBJ2-7; weak D call: TRBD2 (6 bases). CDR3 length equals 13 residues. Germline V CDR1 and CDR2: MNHEY, SVGEGT. Trimming took 4 bases from V and 7 from J, leaving 14 bases between them. In nucleotides, the CDR3 is TGTGCCAGCAGTTTCGGGGGTCCGGGGGAGCAGTACTTC. It yields the protein CASSFGGPGEQYF.

The chain employs TRBV30 and TRBJ1-2; a weak D match, TRBD1 (5 bases). Germline V CDR1 and CDR2: GTSNPN, SVGIG (reference sequence). The CDR3 totals 11 residues. V was shortened by 5 bases and J by 2 bases, with 6 bases between the two germline ends. The CDR3 bases are TGTGCCTGGCAGGGAAACTATGGCTACACCTTC. Protein sequence: CAWQGNYGYTF.

The CDR3 spells CAWAGGGNIQYF. CDR3 in DNA: TGTGCCTGGGCGGGAGGAGGTAACATTCAGTACTTC. J is TRBJ2-4 and V is TRBV30, with 8 positions matching TRBD2. V trimming: 5 bases; J trimming: 7 bases; junction bases outside the gene matches: 4. This CDR3 has 12 amino acids. CDR1 is GTSNPN, CDR2 SVGIG, per germline (reference sequence). Full variable domain (missing parts from reference TRBV30 and TRBJ2-4): SQTIHQWPATLVQPVGSPLSLECTVEGTSNPNLYWYRQAAGRGLQLLFYSVGIGQISSEVPQNLSASRPQDRQFILSSKKLLLSDSGFYLCAWAGGGNIQYFGAGTRLSVL.

The V gene is TRBV7-9, the J gene TRBJ1-1, with 7 bases identical to TRBD1. CDR1 and CDR2 from the germline V gene are SEHNR and FQNEAQ (reference sequence). The ends lost 5 bases at V and 5 bases at J; junction bases unmatched: 11. The CDR3 loop spans 15 amino acids. This CDR3 reads CASSHNPTGLTEAFF. The CDR3, as DNA: TGTGCCAGCAGCCATAACCCGACAGGGTTGACTGAAGCTTTCTTT.

The rearrangement links TRBV30 to TRBJ1-3; no reliable D call. There are 14 residues in the CDR3. The V end lost 3 bases, the J end lost 0 bases, and 9 bases lay between the germline ends. Germline values: CDR1 GTSNPN, CDR2 SVGIG (reference sequence). The CDR3 DNA reads as TGTGCCTGGAGCCGCGTAACCTCTGGAAACACCATATATTTT. It is translated as CAWSRVTSGNTIYF.

The V gene is TRBV6-5, the J gene TRBJ1-5; 10 nucleotides agree with TRBD1. The junction had 4 bases not matched to a gene; V was cut back by 8 bases and J by 0 bases. In germline, CDR1 is MNHEY, CDR2 SVGAGI. This CDR3 has 15 amino acids. Here the CDR3 reads CASEDRGYSNQPQHF. As DNA, the CDR3 is TGTGCCAGCGAGGACAGGGGGTATAGCAATCAGCCCCAGCATTTT.

The chain links TRBV6-5 to TRBJ1-1, with D perhaps TRBD1 (6 bases). The CDR3 covers 13 residues. Trimming removed 7 bases from V and 0 bases from J, with 9 bases in between. CDR1 and CDR2 (germline): MNHEY, SVGAGI. CDR3 amino acids: CASKTGMNTEAFF. The CDR3 DNA sequence: TGTGCCAGCAAAACAGGGATGAACACTGAAGCTTTCTTT.

Concerning this clone itself: Relative to the germline gene, one junction end is altered; a read error may explain this. This chain uses TRBV20-1 with TRBJ2-7, with a possible D match to TRBD2 (6 bases). This CDR3 is built from 11 residues. Germline loops: CDR1 DFQATT, CDR2 SNEGSKA (reference sequence). CDR3 bases: TGCAGTGCCACAAATGGCGGGACGACGAATTTC. It codes for CSATNGGTTNF.

V gene TRBV7-8 combines with J gene TRBJ1-5, with D tentatively TRBD1 (6 bases). Trimming took 9 bases from V and 4 from J, leaving 16 bases between them. CDR1 is SGHVS, CDR2 FQNEAQ, per germline. CDR3 length equals 14 residues. DNA for the CDR3: TGTGCCAGTAGTTACAGGGAAGGGAATCAGCCCCAGCATTTT. Translation gives CASSYREGNQPQHF. Filled out from reference TRBV7-8 and TRBJ1-5, the complete variable domain reads GAGVSQSPRYKVAKRGQDVALRCDPISGHVSLFWYQQALGQGPEFLTYFQNEAQLDKSGLPSDRFFAERPEGSVSTLKIQRTQQEDSAVYLCASSYREGNQPQHFGDGTRLSIL.

This clone was seen a single time. The chain recombines TRBV5-6 with TRBJ1-1; weak D call: TRBD1 (6 bases). Germline assignment: CDR1 SGHDT and CDR2 YYEEEE. Between the trimmed V and J ends, which lost 4 bases and 4 bases, there was a span of 17 bases. There are 15 residues in the CDR3. DNA of the CDR3: TGTGCCAGCAGCAGTCTGGGGGGGCAGTCCACTGAAGCTTTCTTT. This codes for CASSSLGGQSTEAFF. The full variable domain, in which reference TRBV5-6 and TRBJ1-1 provide the parts outside the CDR3, is DAGVTQSPTHLIKTRGQQVTLRCSPKSGHDTVSWYQQALGQGPQFIFQYYEEEERQRGNFPDRFSGHQFPNYSSELNVNALLLGDSALYLCASSSLGGQSTEAFFGQGTRLTVV.

This chain links TRBV4-3 with TRBJ2-1, with D unclear. Germline CDR1 reads LGHNA; CDR2 reads YSLEER. The ends were cut back, 4 bases at V and 0 bases at J, with 7 bases in the middle. The length of the CDR3 is 14 residues. Here the CDR3 DNA reads TGCGCCAGCAGCCGGGCATACTCCTACAATGAGCAGTTCTTC. Its translation: CASSRAYSYNEQFF.

V is TRBV5-4 and J is TRBJ1-2; a possible D gene is TRBD1 (6 bases). The V end lost 4 bases, the J end lost 6 bases, and 10 bases lay between the germline ends. Germline loops: CDR1 SGHNT, CDR2 YYREEE (reference sequence). This CDR3 is built from 12 residues. CDR3 nucleotides: TGTGCCAGCAGCCCAGGGGTAGATGGCTACACCTTC. Its translation is CASSPGVDGYTF.

The rearrangement uses TRBV28 and TRBJ1-2; 9 bases match TRBD1. The V gene end was trimmed by 8 bases and the J gene end by 6 bases; junction bases not matched to a gene: 10. This CDR3 has 14 amino acids. The V gene's germline CDR1 is MDHEN and CDR2 SYDVKM. The CDR3 DNA sequence: TGTGCCAGCGGAGGGACAGGGCCTTATAATGGCTACACCTTC. It encodes CASGGTGPYNGYTF.

The rearrangement links TRBV6-5 to TRBJ2-1; 10 bases agree with TRBD2. The V segment lost 4 bases and the J segment 6 bases; nucleotides outside the gene matches: 6. The CDR3 is 15 amino acids. Germline V gene lookup returns CDR1 MNHEY and CDR2 SVGAGI. CDR3 in amino acids: CASSLSGGARNEQFF. In DNA form, the CDR3 reads TGTGCCAGCAGTTTAAGCGGGGGGGCTCGCAATGAGCAGTTCTTC.

This sequence joins TRBV2 and TRBJ2-1; 7 bases match TRBD2. The CDR3 has 12 residues. Germline V gene data show CDR1 as SNHLY and CDR2 as FYNNEI. The V gene end was trimmed by 6 bases and the J gene end by 6 bases; junction bases not matched to a gene: 2. In DNA, the CDR3 is TGTGCCAGCAGGCGGACTAGCAATGAGCAGTTCTTC. This encodes CASRRTSNEQFF.